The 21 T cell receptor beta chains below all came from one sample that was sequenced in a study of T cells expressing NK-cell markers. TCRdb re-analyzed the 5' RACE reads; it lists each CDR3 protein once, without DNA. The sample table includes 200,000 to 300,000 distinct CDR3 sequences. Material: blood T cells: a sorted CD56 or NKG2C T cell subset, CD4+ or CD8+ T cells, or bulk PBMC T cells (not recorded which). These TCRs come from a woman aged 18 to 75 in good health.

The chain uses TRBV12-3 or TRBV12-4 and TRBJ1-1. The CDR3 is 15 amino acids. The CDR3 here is CASSPWGRANTEAFF.

CDR3 region: CASSLSQNTEAFF. The rearrangement links TRBV12-3 or TRBV12-4 to TRBJ1-1. This CDR3 contains 13 residues.

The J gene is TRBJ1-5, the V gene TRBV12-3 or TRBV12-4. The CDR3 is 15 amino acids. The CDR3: CASSSLWMSNQPQHF.

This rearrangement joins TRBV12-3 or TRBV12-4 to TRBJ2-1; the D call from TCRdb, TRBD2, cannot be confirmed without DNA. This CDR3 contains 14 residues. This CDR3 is CASSRGGADNEQFF.

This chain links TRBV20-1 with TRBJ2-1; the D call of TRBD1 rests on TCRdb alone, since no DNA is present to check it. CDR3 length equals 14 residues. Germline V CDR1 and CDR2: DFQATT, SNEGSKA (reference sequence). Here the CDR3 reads CSARGRGSGNEQFF.

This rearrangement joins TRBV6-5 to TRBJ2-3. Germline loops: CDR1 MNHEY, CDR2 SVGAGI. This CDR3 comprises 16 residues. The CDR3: CASSYSTQRHTDTQHF.

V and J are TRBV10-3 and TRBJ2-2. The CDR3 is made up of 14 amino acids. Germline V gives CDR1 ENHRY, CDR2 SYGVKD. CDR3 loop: CAISEDANTGELFF.

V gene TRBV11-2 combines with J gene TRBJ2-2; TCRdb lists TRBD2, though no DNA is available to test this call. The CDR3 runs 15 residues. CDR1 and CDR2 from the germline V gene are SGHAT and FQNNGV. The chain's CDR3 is CASSKGLLAAGELFF.

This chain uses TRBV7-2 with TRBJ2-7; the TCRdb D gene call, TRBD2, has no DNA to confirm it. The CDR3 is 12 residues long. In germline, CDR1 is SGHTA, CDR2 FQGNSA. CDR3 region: CASSPYSSGKYF.

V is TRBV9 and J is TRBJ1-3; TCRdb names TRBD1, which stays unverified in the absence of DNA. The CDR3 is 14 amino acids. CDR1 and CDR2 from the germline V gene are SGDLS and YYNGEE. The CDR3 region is CASSSQGYGNTIYF.

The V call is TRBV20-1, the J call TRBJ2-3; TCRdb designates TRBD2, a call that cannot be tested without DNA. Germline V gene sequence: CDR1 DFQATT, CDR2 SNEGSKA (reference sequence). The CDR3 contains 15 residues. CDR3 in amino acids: CSALLAGGHEDTQYF.

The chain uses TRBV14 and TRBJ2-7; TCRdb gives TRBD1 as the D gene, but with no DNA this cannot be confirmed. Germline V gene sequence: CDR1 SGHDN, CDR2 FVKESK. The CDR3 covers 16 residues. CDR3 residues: CASSPRKGQISHEQYF.

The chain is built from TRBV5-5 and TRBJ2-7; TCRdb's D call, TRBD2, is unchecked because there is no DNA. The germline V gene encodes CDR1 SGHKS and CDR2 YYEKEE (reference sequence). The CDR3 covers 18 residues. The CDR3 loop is CASSLVGLAGGSSYEQYF.

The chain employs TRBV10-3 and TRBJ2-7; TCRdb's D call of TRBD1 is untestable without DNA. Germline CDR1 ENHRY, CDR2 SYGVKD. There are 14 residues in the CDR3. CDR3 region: CAISGTGTAYEQYF.

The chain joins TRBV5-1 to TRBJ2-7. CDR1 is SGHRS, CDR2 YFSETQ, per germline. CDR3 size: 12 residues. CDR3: CASSLALNEQYF. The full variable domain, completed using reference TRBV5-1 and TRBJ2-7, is KAGVTQTPRYLIKTRGQQVTLSCSPISGHRSVSWYQQTPGQGLQFLFEYFSETQRNKGNFPGRFSGRQFSNSRSEMNVSTLELGDSALYLCASSLALNEQYFGPGTRLTVT.

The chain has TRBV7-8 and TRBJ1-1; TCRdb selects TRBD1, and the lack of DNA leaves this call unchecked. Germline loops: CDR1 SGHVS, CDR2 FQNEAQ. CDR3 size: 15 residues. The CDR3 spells CASSLRGAGDTEAFF.

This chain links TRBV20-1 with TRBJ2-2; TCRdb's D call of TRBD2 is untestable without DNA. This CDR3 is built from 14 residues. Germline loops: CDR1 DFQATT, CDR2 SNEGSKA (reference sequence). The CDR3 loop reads CSVPSALNTGELFF.

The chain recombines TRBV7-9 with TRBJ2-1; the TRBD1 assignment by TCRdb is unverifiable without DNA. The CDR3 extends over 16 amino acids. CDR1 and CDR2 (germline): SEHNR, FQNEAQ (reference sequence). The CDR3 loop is CASSLWGQGLYNEQFF.

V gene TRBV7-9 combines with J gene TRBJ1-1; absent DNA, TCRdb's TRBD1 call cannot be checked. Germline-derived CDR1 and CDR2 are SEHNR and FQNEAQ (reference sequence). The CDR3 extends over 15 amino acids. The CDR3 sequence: CASSLAGATDTEAFF.

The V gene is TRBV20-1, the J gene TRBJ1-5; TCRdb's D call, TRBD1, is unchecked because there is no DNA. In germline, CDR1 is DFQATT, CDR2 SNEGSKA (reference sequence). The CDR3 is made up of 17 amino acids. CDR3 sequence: CSARDQGPAGVNQPQHF.

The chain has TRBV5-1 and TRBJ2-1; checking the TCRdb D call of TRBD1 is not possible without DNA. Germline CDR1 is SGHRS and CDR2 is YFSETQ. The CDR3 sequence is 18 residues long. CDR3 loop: CASSLDREWGYTIGEQFF. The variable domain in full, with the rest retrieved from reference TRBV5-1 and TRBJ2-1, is KAGVTQTPRYLIKTRGQQVTLSCSPISGHRSVSWYQQTPGQGLQFLFEYFSETQRNKGNFPGRFSGRQFSNSRSEMNVSTLELGDSALYLCASSLDREWGYTIGEQFFGPGTRLTVL.